Sequencing of this TCR beta chain was carried out in a study of blood T cell repertoires in COVID-19. Across the whole study: Sites across the United States, Italy and Spain contributed samples from acute and convalescent COVID-19.

The authors' processing: Nucleated cell number was recorded as an estimate derived from reference gene primer amplification. Clones were sequenced by immunoSEQ multiplex PCR, and TCRdb holds only the in-frame ones, with some missing. V and J calls plus clone size are reproduced from that table; the DNA served to infer D and trimming. The sample carries 120,000 to 150,000 clones, around 83% recorded once. This CDR3 has 15 amino acids. Germline trimming cut 4 bases from V and 2 bases from J; bases unmatched to any gene: 8. Germline V lookup: CDR1 SGHVS, CDR2 FQNEAQ. The sequencing sample was made of peripheral blood. The sequence was obtained from a human donor in a cohort sampled during active COVID-19. The rearrangement uses TRBV7-8 and TRBJ2-7, with 7 bases lining up with TRBD2. The CDR3 bases are TGTGCCAGCAGCTCTCCCGGGAGGCCTCCCTACGAGCAGTACTTC. It specifies CASSSPGRPPYEQYF.